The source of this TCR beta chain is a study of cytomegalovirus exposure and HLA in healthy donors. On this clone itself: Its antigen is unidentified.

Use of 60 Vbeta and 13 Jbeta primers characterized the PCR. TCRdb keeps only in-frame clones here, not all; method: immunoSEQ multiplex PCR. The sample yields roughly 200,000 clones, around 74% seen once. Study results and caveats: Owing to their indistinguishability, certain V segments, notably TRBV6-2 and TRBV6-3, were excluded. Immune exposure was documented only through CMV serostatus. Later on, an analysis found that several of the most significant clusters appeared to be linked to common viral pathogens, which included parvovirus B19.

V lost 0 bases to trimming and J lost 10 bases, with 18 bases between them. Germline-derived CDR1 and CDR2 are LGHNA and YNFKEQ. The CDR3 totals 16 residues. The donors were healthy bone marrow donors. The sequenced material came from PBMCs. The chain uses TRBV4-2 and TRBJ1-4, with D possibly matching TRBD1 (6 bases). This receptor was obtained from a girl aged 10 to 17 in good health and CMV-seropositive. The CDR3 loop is CASSQERTDLNGKLFF. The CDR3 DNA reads TGTGCCAGCAGCCAAGAAAGGACAGACCTGAACGGAAAACTGTTTTTT.